The rows below give T cell receptor beta chains drawn from one sample of a study of T cells in Graves' hyperthyroidism and ophthalmopathy. TCRdb processed the multiplex PCR reads anew with MiXCR; each CDR3 protein has one entry. The data contain about 510,000 distinct CDR3 sequences, about 15% of them singletons. The specimen was blood. These receptors were collected from a woman between 40 and 55 years old with Graves' hyperthyroidism. Both conserved end residues are part of each CDR3. D genes are given only for firm matches. Part of the rows lack a size; the others show once, few, many or a class for expanded clones.

>TRBJ1-1|few|NA|TRBV6-1
TGTGCCAGCAGGGTTGGGGTCTCGAACACTGAAGCTTTCTTT
CASRVGVSNTEAFF
>TRBJ2-7|few|NA|TRBV30
TGTGCCTGGGCCGGGACAAACCCCTACGAGCAGTACTTC
CAWAGTNPYEQYF
>TRBJ1-1|many|NA|TRBV11-2
TGTGCCAGCATTTACTTATGGGCAACTGAAGCTTTCTTT
CASIYLWATEAFF
>TRBJ2-3|many|NA|TRBV28
TGTGCCAGCAGTTTCGTCAGGTCACCAATGGGACGAACGCAGTATTTT
CASSFVRSPMGRTQYF
>TRBJ1-5|NA|NA|TRBV27
TGTGCCAGCAGTTTAAGGTCAGGGGTGCCTCAGCCCCAGCATTTT
CASSLRSGVPQPQHF
>TRBJ2-7|many|TRBD1|TRBV28
TGTGCCAGCAGGACAGGGGCCGTGAATTACGAGCAGTACTTC
CASRTGAVNYEQYF
>TRBJ2-1|many|NA|TRBV27
TGTGCCAGCAGTTTCGTAAGGGGTCAGCAGTTCTTC
CASSFVRGQQFF
>TRBJ2-2|NA|NA|TRBV19
TGTGCCAGTAGCGGGAGTTGGGCCGGGGGGCTGTTTTTT
CASSGSWAGGLFF
>TRBJ2-6|few|TRBD1|TRBV5-1
TGCGCCAGCAGCGAGGGGGACAGCTCTGGGGCCAACGTCCTGACTTTC
CASSEGDSSGANVLTF
>TRBJ1-2|many|NA|TRBV24-1
TGTGCCACCAGTGGGGGGATCGGTTATGGCTACACCTTC
CATSGGIGYGYTF
>TRBJ2-3|NA|TRBD2|TRBV6-1
TGTGCCAGCATAGCGGGAAGCACAGATACGCAGTATTTT
CASIAGSTDTQYF
>TRBJ1-5|many|NA|TRBV30
TGTGCCTGGAGTGGAGGGGCCGATCGATCCGTGCCCCAGCATTTT
CAWSGGADRSVPQHF
>TRBJ2-1|few|NA|TRBV5-5
TGTGCCAGCAGCTGGATGGGAAGGTCCTACAATGAGCAGTTCTTC
CASSWMGRSYNEQFF
>TRBJ2-2|many|NA|TRBV28
TGTGCCAGCACATCTGCCGTCACCGGGGAGCTGTTTTTT
CASTSAVTGELFF
>TRBJ2-7|NA|TRBD2|TRBV28
TGTGCCAGCAGTTTTCTCCTAGCGGGAGTTGCTCACGAGCAGTACTTC
CASSFLLAGVAHEQYF
>TRBJ1-4|NA|NA|TRBV7-2
TGTGCCAGCAGCTCAACTCGAGTGACAGGAGAACTGTTTTTT
CASSSTRVTGELFF
>TRBJ2-3|few|NA|TRBV15
TGTGCCACCTCAGTCCAGCGGACTAGCACAGATACGCAGTATTTT
CATSVQRTSTDTQYF
>TRBJ1-4|many|NA|TRBV30
TGTGCCTGGAGTGTTCAGGGTAGTAATGAAAAACTGTTTTTT
CAWSVQGSNEKLFF
>TRBJ2-1|many|TRBD2|TRBV10-2
TGCGCCAGCAGGATTACTAGCGGCCATGAGCAGTTCTTC
CASRITSGHEQFF